The 32 T cell receptor beta chains below were found in one sample sequenced in a study of blood T cell repertoires in COVID-19. Data came from immunoSEQ multiplex PCR; TCRdb stores just in-frame clones and leaves some out. The table records roughly 59,000 clones, roughly 72% of them present only once. Sequencing was performed on peripheral blood. Receptors were obtained from a woman aged 50 to 60 with active or convalescent COVID-19.

In this sample, this clone turned up a few times. The rearrangement joins TRBV27 to TRBJ2-2; D remains unclear. The germline gives CDR1 MNHEY, CDR2 SMNVEV (reference sequence). V was cut by 2 bases and J by 1 base, with 8 bases left in between. The CDR3 runs to 15 residues. The CDR3 loop is CASSLRRMNTGELFF. CDR3 bases: TGTGCCAGCAGTTTAAGGCGGATGAACACCGGGGAGCTGTTTTTT.

The rearrangement uses TRBV19 and TRBJ1-5, with D tentatively TRBD1 (5 bases). Per the germline V gene, CDR1 is LNHDA and CDR2 is SQIVND (reference sequence). The germline V and J ends were trimmed by 5 bases and 3 bases, with 8 bases remaining between them. The CDR3 runs to 13 residues. CDR3 coding DNA: TGTGCCAGTAGTGACAGAACCAATCAGCCCCAGCATTTT. This translates into CASSDRTNQPQHF.

The gene calls are TRBV2 and TRBJ1-5; 7 bases are shared with TRBD1. The CDR3 covers 14 residues. In germline, CDR1 is SNHLY, CDR2 FYNNEI. J gave up 8 bases and V 5 bases, and 9 bases lay outside the gene matches. In DNA form, the CDR3 reads TGTGCCAGCAGTTCTCAGCCAGGGGGTGAGCCCCAGCATTTT. It yields the protein CASSSQPGGEPQHF.

This chain joins TRBV6-4 and TRBJ2-1; a weak D match, TRBD1 (6 bases). Germline values: CDR1 MRHNA, CDR2 SNTAGT. V gave up 5 bases and J gave up 4 bases, with 9 bases separating them. This CDR3 contains 13 residues. Here the CDR3 DNA reads TGTGCCAGCAGTTGGGACATATACAATGAGCAGTTCTTC. Its translation: CASSWDIYNEQFF.

The genes are TRBV6-2 or TRBV6-3 and TRBJ2-3; tentatively, D is TRBD2 (6 bases). CDR1 MNHEY and CDR2 SVGEGT come from the germline V gene. The CDR3 has 14 amino acids. Trimming took 2 bases from V and 5 from J, leaving 11 bases between them. This CDR3 is CASSYRVGGDTQYF. CDR3 in DNA: TGTGCCAGCAGTTACCGGGTGGGGGGAGATACGCAGTATTTT.

The chain combines TRBV2 with TRBJ2-2, with unresolved D. The CDR3 extends over 16 amino acids. The germline V gene encodes CDR1 SNHLY and CDR2 FYNNEI. The ends were cut back, 6 bases at V and 4 bases at J, with 18 bases in the middle. The CDR3 loop is CASSPLGHSGTGELFF. The CDR3 nucleotides read TGTGCCAGCAGCCCCTTAGGCCATTCGGGCACCGGGGAGCTGTTTTTT.

This clone is a singleton in its sample. The rearrangement uses TRBV27 and TRBJ1-6; TRBD1 is a possible D gene (5 bases). V was shortened by 7 bases and J by 7 bases, with 14 bases between the two germline ends. Per germline, CDR1 MNHEY and CDR2 SMNVEV (reference sequence). This CDR3 has 14 residues. The CDR3 bases are TGTGCCAGCAAGGGACCGGGAGACAATTCACCCCTCCACTTT. It yields the protein CASKGPGDNSPLHF.

The gene calls are TRBV5-6 and TRBJ2-7; possible D gene TRBD2, 6 bases. V was cut by 4 bases and J by 7 bases, with 24 bases left in between. CDR3 length equals 16 residues. Germline V gene data show CDR1 as SGHDT and CDR2 as YYEEEE. CDR3 protein: CASSPPWPSGPGEQYF. As DNA, the CDR3 is TGTGCCAGCAGCCCACCTTGGCCCAGCGGGCCGGGGGAGCAGTACTTC.

This chain joins TRBV7-9 and TRBJ2-7, with 12 nucleotides matching TRBD1. This CDR3 comprises 16 residues. Germline lookup yields CDR1 SEHNR and CDR2 FQNEAQ (reference sequence). The V segment lost 1 base and the J segment 5 bases; nucleotides outside the gene matches: 6. In nucleotides, the CDR3 is TGTGCCAGCAGCTTAGGGGCCGGGACAGGGGGCGACGAGCAGTACTTC. It specifies CASSLGAGTGGDEQYF.

The chain employs TRBV19 and TRBJ1-2, with 7 bases fitting TRBD1. V shed 3 bases, J shed 3 bases, and the junction held 4 bases outside the gene matches. Germline CDR1 LNHDA, CDR2 SQIVND (reference sequence). The CDR3 totals 14 residues. CDR3 loop: CASSMTGSHYGYTF. The CDR3 DNA follows: TGTGCCAGTAGTATGACAGGGTCACACTATGGCTACACCTTC.

CDR3 region: CASSPITREGTQYF. CDR3 bases: TGTGCCAGCAGCCCGATAACCAGGGAGGGGACCCAGTACTTC. V usage is TRBV3-1 (or the pseudogene TRBV3-2) and J usage is TRBJ2-5, with 7 bases aligning to TRBD2. V dropped 4 bases and J dropped 7; count of bases not matched to a gene: 9. CDR1 is LGHDT, CDR2 YNNKEL, per germline (reference sequence). CDR3 length: 14 amino acids.

The chain recombines TRBV29-1 with TRBJ1-2; D call uncertain. The V end lost 0 bases, the J end lost 5 bases, and 13 bases lay between the germline ends. Per the germline V gene, CDR1 is SQVTM and CDR2 is ANQGSEA. The CDR3 runs 14 residues. The CDR3 loop reads CSVEDVTEPYGYTF. The CDR3, as DNA: TGCAGCGTTGAAGATGTGACTGAACCTTATGGCTACACCTTC.

The chain combines TRBV15 with TRBJ1-6; D is undetermined. V was shortened by 2 bases and J by 8 bases, with 10 bases between the two germline ends. In germline, CDR1 is LNHNV, CDR2 YYDKDF (reference sequence). The CDR3 covers 14 residues. The CDR3 is CATSRSRVDSPLHF. DNA of the CDR3: TGTGCCACCAGCAGATCCCGAGTAGATTCACCCCTCCACTTT. Full variable domain (missing parts from reference TRBV15 and TRBJ1-6): DAMVIQNPRYQVTQFGKPVTLSCSQTLNHNVMYWYQQKSSQAPKLLFHYYDKDFNNEADTPDNFQSRRPNTSFCFLDIRSPGLGDTAMYLCATSRSRVDSPLHFGNGTRLTVT.

The chain employs TRBV7-2 and TRBJ2-2, with 8 positions matching TRBD1. The V segment lost 2 bases and the J segment 6 bases; nucleotides outside the gene matches: 5. CDR3 length equals 15 residues. Germline V gives CDR1 SGHTA, CDR2 FQGNSA. Here the CDR3 reads CASSLIRGRAGELFF. The CDR3 DNA reads TGTGCCAGCAGCTTAATCAGGGGGCGGGCCGGGGAGCTGTTTTTT.

In this sample, this clone turned up a few times. This chain uses TRBV27 with TRBJ2-1; 10 nucleotides align to TRBD1. CDR1 MNHEY and CDR2 SMNVEV come from the germline V gene (reference sequence). The J segment lost 6 bases and the V segment lost 8 bases, leaving 7 bases of the junction unmatched. The CDR3 loop spans 14 amino acids. DNA for the CDR3: TGTGCCAGCTGTGACAGGGGGCCCCTCAATGAGCAGTTCTTC. Amino acids: CASCDRGPLNEQFF.

The chain is built from TRBV7-9 and TRBJ2-3; 8 bases fit TRBD1. CDR3 length: 14 residues. CDR1 SEHNR and CDR2 FQNEAQ come from the germline V gene (reference sequence). Losses at the gene ends were 9 bases for V and 0 bases for J; bases not matched to a gene: 5. CDR3 DNA: TGTGCCAGTACCGGGACAGGTAGCACAGATACGCAGTATTTT. Encoded protein: CASTGTGSTDTQYF.

The chain links TRBV9 to TRBJ1-2; 10 nucleotides line up with TRBD1. The CDR3 extends over 16 amino acids. V lost 4 bases to trimming and J lost 4 bases; unmatched junction nucleotides: 10. Germline V CDR1 and CDR2: SGDLS, YYNGEE. CDR3 bases: TGTGCCAGCAGCCCCCGGACAGGGGGGACGCCCTATGGCTACACCTTC. Its protein product is CASSPRTGGTPYGYTF. Looking up the rest from reference TRBV9 and TRBJ1-2 gives the full variable domain: DSGVTQTPKHLITATGQRVTLRCSPRSGDLSVYWYQQSLDQGLQFLIQYYNGEERAKGNILERFSAQQFPDLHSELNLSSLELGDSALYFCASSPRTGGTPYGYTFGSGTRLTVV.

This clone showed up just once. The rearrangement joins TRBV13 to TRBJ2-6, with 7 bases lining up with TRBD1. Germline lookup yields CDR1 PRHDT and CDR2 FYEKMQ (reference sequence). The CDR3 runs 15 residues. The V segment lost 4 bases and the J segment 3 bases; nucleotides outside the gene matches: 3. CDR3 bases: TGTGCCAGCAGCTCGAGGGGGCGTGGGGCCAACGTCCTGACTTTC. This codes for CASSSRGRGANVLTF.

The count of this clone is one. The chain joins TRBV9 to TRBJ1-1, with TRBD1 as a possible D gene (6 bases). This CDR3 is built from 13 residues. The germline V and J ends were trimmed by 5 bases and 2 bases, with 10 bases remaining between them. Per germline, CDR1 SGDLS and CDR2 YYNGEE. CDR3 amino acids: CASSKQGNTEAFF. DNA for the CDR3: TGTGCCAGCAGTAAACAGGGAAACACTGAAGCTTTCTTT.

This clone was recorded a few times. The same CDR3 also results from other DNA sequences found in this sample. The chain is built from TRBV5-1 and TRBJ2-5; TRBD1 matches 8 bases. With 0 bases clipped from V and 2 bases from J, the junction kept 3 bases outside the gene matches. The CDR3 consists of 15 residues. CDR1 is SGHRS, CDR2 YFSETQ, per germline. The chain's CDR3 is CASSLGGQGQETQYF. As DNA, the CDR3 is TGCGCCAGCAGCTTGGGCGGACAGGGACAAGAGACCCAGTACTTC.

This chain's CDR3 is CASSLVLGGNEKLFF. CDR3 DNA: TGTGCCAGCAGCTTAGTGTTGGGGGGTAATGAAAAACTGTTTTTT. The chain links TRBV7-9 to TRBJ1-4; D possibly corresponds to TRBD1 (5 bases). Looked up from germline, CDR1 is SEHNR and CDR2 is FQNEAQ (reference sequence). V gave up 1 base and J gave up 4 bases, with 10 bases separating them. CDR3 length: 15 amino acids.

J is TRBJ2-1 and V is TRBV7-2, with 7 bases matching TRBD2. This CDR3 comprises 11 residues. The germline gives CDR1 SGHTA, CDR2 FQGNSA. V trimming: 5 bases; J trimming: 9 bases; junction bases outside the gene matches: 1. As DNA, the CDR3 is TGTGCCAGCAGCGCTAGCGGTGAGCAGTTCTTC. This gives the protein CASSASGEQFF.

This rearrangement joins TRBV4-1 to TRBJ2-3, with 15 bases identical to TRBD2. The V gene end was trimmed by 1 base and the J gene end by 10 bases; junction bases not matched to a gene: 9. There are 17 residues in the CDR3. Germline V lookup: CDR1 MGHRA, CDR2 YSYEKL. CDR3: CASSQVDLGLAGGPQYF. In DNA form, the CDR3 reads TGCGCCAGCAGCCAAGTTGATTTGGGACTAGCGGGAGGCCCGCAGTATTTT.

The rearrangement uses TRBV7-2 and TRBJ1-4; 9 bases map to TRBD1. Germline V lookup: CDR1 SGHTA, CDR2 FQGNSA. The length of the CDR3 is 16 residues. The V and J ends lost 5 bases and 5 bases, in that order; junction bases with no gene match: 9. CDR3: CASSGGDRVLNEKLFF. The CDR3, as DNA: TGTGCCAGCAGCGGGGGGGACAGGGTTCTAAATGAAAAACTGTTTTTT.

CDR3 sequence: CAWRQEGFGYTQYF. CDR3 bases: TGTGCCTGGAGACAGGAAGGGTTTGGGTATACGCAGTATTTT. The V call is TRBV30, the J call TRBJ2-3, with D possibly matching TRBD1 (5 bases). V was cut by 3 bases and J by 7 bases, with 17 bases left in between. The length of the CDR3 is 14 residues. Germline CDR1 and CDR2: GTSNPN and SVGIG (reference sequence).

The chain employs TRBV27 and TRBJ1-1, with D unclear. The germline V gene encodes CDR1 MNHEY and CDR2 SMNVEV (reference sequence). The CDR3 spans 13 residues. With 7 bases removed from V and 6 bases from J, the gap between germline ends came to 15 bases. CDR3 sequence: CASTPAAGAEAFF. The CDR3 DNA follows: TGTGCCAGCACCCCGGCGGCGGGCGCTGAAGCTTTCTTT.

The chain uses TRBV6-2 or TRBV6-3 and TRBJ2-7; D possibly corresponds to TRBD2 (6 bases). Germline lookup yields CDR1 MNHEY and CDR2 SVGEGT. V was clipped by 2 bases and J by 5 bases, with 13 bases between them. The CDR3 runs to 14 residues. In DNA form, the CDR3 reads TGTGCCAGCAGTTACCGCATCGGGGGAGACGAGCAGTACTTC. Translating gives CASSYRIGGDEQYF.

The chain links TRBV30 to TRBJ2-7, with D unresolved. Trimming cost V 0 bases and J 6 bases, with 12 bases left between them. The CDR3 contains 13 residues. The germline V gene encodes CDR1 GTSNPN and CDR2 SVGIG (reference sequence). The CDR3 reads CAWSVSQASEQYF. Here the CDR3 DNA reads TGTGCCTGGAGTGTATCGCAGGCCTCCGAGCAGTACTTC.

The sample holds one count of this clone. This chain joins TRBV19 and TRBJ2-2; weak D call: TRBD1 (6 bases). V was trimmed by 5 bases and J by 0 bases, leaving 13 bases between them. CDR3 size: 16 residues. Germline assignment: CDR1 LNHDA and CDR2 SQIVND (reference sequence). This CDR3 reads CASSALRQANTGELFF. The CDR3 nucleotides read TGTGCCAGTAGTGCGCTGAGACAGGCGAACACCGGGGAGCTGTTTTTT.

CDR3 protein: CASSAAGPGTYEQYF. In DNA form, the CDR3 reads TGTGCCAGCAGCGCAGCCGGGCCAGGGACCTACGAGCAGTACTTC. This chain links TRBV7-2 with TRBJ2-7; weak D call: TRBD1 (5 bases). The V gene's germline CDR1 is SGHTA and CDR2 FQGNSA. The CDR3 loop spans 15 amino acids. V was clipped by 5 bases and J by 2 bases, with 16 bases between them. The variable domain in full, completed from reference TRBV7-2 and TRBJ2-7, reads GAGVSQSPSNKVTEKGKDVELRCDPISGHTALYWYRQSLGQGLEFLIYFQGNSAPDKSGLPSDRFSAERTGGSVSTLTIQRTQQEDSAVYLCASSAAGPGTYEQYFGPGTRLTVT.

This sequence joins TRBV7-9 and TRBJ2-1; D is ambiguous. Germline-derived CDR1 and CDR2 are SEHNR and FQNEAQ (reference sequence). There are 13 residues in the CDR3. V lost 5 bases and J lost 8, with 13 bases in between. The CDR3 protein is CASSARLWDEQFF. The CDR3 DNA is TGTGCCAGCAGCGCACGACTCTGGGATGAGCAGTTCTTC.

The chain joins TRBV20-1 to TRBJ1-2; TRBD1 is a possible D gene (5 bases). This CDR3 has 11 residues. CDR1 and CDR2 (germline): DFQATT, SNEGSKA (reference sequence). V shed 5 bases and J shed 4 bases, with 8 bases lying between them. This chain's CDR3 is CSASDSYGYTF. The CDR3 nucleotides read TGCAGTGCTTCCGACAGCTATGGCTACACCTTC.